A selection of T cell receptor beta chains follows, all from one sample in a study of follicular helper T cells after annual influenza vaccination. Assay used: immunoSEQ multiplex PCR; TCRdb lists only in-frame clones, some missing. The table records about 15,000 clones, 84% of them present only once. Material: CXCR5+ CD38- circulating T follicular helper cells from blood, obtained 7 days after influenza vaccination. These receptors all come from an adult who received the influenza vaccine. Each CDR3 is given with its conserved first and last residue. D genes are given only for firm matches. Rows give clone size only sometimes, using once, few, many, or a class for an expanded clone.

>TRBV19|TRBJ1-5|-|once
TGTGCCAGTAGTAGTAGAGATTACAATCAGCCCCAGCATTTT
CASSSRDYNQPQHF
>TRBV6-1|TRBJ1-2|-|-
TGTGCCAGCAGTGAAAGAATGAGCTGCACCTTC
CASSERMSCTF
>TRBV2|TRBJ2-2|TRBD2|-
TGTGCCAGCAGCGAACTAGCGGGAGACACCGGGGAGCTGTTTTTT
CASSELAGDTGELFF
>TRBV27|TRBJ1-1|-|-
TGTGCCAGCAGTCGGTCGGACAGTAACACTGAAGCTTTCTTT
CASSRSDSNTEAFF
>TRBV30|TRBJ2-4|TRBD1|-
TGTGCCGGGACAGGGTTGAACATTCAGTACTTC
CAGTGLNIQYF
>TRBV19|TRBJ1-2|-|-
TGTGCCAGTATTAAGGAGCAGGGGACCCATGGCTACACCTTC
CASIKEQGTHGYTF
>TRBV7-7|TRBJ1-1|-|-
TGTGCTAGCAGCTTGAGTATGAACACTGAAGCTTTCTTT
CASSLSMNTEAFF
>TRBV5-8|TRBJ1-1|-|few
TGTGCCAGCAGCTTGCGGGGGATAACTGAAGCTTTCTTT
CASSLRGITEAFF
>TRBV6-5|TRBJ2-3|-|-
TGTGCCAGCAGTTCGCCAGGGAGGGGGGTTTTAGATACGCAGTATTTT
CASSSPGRGVLDTQYF
>TRBV7-7|TRBJ1-6|-|-
TGTGCTAGCAGCTTAGCATACCAGGTGAATTCACCCCTCCACTTT
CASSLAYQVNSPLHF
>TRBV7-9|TRBJ1-4|TRBD1|-
TGTGCCAGCAGCATAGGACAGGGAGGTGAAAAACTGTTTTTT
CASSIGQGGEKLFF
>TRBV6-5|TRBJ2-1|TRBD2|-
TGTGCCAGCAGTTATAACACCGGGACTAGCAAGCAGTTCTTC
CASSYNTGTSKQFF
>TRBV4-1|TRBJ2-3|-|-
TGCGCCAGCAGCCAACGTCAGGGAGACAGGATCACAGATACGCAGTATTTT
CASSQRQGDRITDTQYF
>TRBV30|TRBJ1-6|-|-
TGTGCCTGGGGAGGGAGAGGGTCTGATTCACCCCTCCACTTT
CAWGGRGSDSPLHF
>TRBV6-5|TRBJ1-1|-|-
TGTGCCAGCAGCAGGGTCTCCACTGAAGCTTTCTTT
CASSRVSTEAFF